Below, 15 T cell receptor beta chains from the same sample are listed, as sequenced in a study of T cell responses to AZD1222 COVID-19 vaccine. Measured with immunoSEQ multiplex PCR; TCRdb has only the in-frame clones, and not every one. The sample gives approximately 100,000 clones, roughly 88% of which show up once; around 8.7% is in the top ten. The sample here was peripheral blood, taken on day 0 of AZD1222 vaccination. The source of these receptors is an adult in good health.

The gene calls are TRBV5-6 and TRBJ2-1, with TRBD2 identical over 9 bases. Trimming removed 0 bases from V and 5 bases from J; junction bases left unmatched: 3. Germline CDR1 reads SGHDT; CDR2 reads YYEEEE. The CDR3 contains 15 residues. The CDR3 loop is CASSLVLAGNNEQFF. CDR3 DNA: TGTGCCAGCAGCTTGGTACTAGCGGGCAACAATGAGCAGTTCTTC.

This chain links TRBV7-9 with TRBJ2-3; no reliable D call. This CDR3 region has 14 residues. CDR1 and CDR2 (germline): SEHNR, FQNEAQ (reference sequence). V lost 3 bases and J 6 bases, leaving 13 bases between the germline ends. CDR3 DNA sequence: TGTGCCAGCAGCTTTAAGGGAAGGTCGGATACGCAGTATTTT. Protein sequence: CASSFKGRSDTQYF.

The chain has TRBV6-5 and TRBJ1-2; D remains unclear. CDR1 is MNHEY, CDR2 SVGAGI, per germline. Deletions cut 4 bases from V and 1 base from J, with 7 bases between. CDR3 length equals 13 residues. The CDR3 loop is CASSSGGNYGYTF. As DNA, the CDR3 is TGTGCCAGCAGTTCGGGCGGTAACTATGGCTACACCTTC.

J is TRBJ2-7 and V is TRBV11-2; tentatively, D is TRBD1 or TRBD2 (5 bases each). The ends were cut back, 5 bases at V and 0 bases at J, with 14 bases in the middle. This CDR3 contains 15 residues. Germline assignment: CDR1 SGHAT and CDR2 FQNNGV. The DNA for the CDR3 is TGTGCCAGCAGCAAAGGGACGGTGAGCTCCTACGAGCAGTACTTC. Its protein is CASSKGTVSSYEQYF.

The genes are TRBV19 and TRBJ1-5, with D possibly matching TRBD1 (6 bases). There are 15 residues in the CDR3. Deletions cut 4 bases from V and 5 bases from J, with 15 bases between. Germline loops: CDR1 LNHDA, CDR2 SQIVND (reference sequence). CDR3 sequence reads: CASSTAGEAHQPQHF. The CDR3 DNA follows: TGTGCCAGTAGTACCGCAGGGGAGGCTCATCAGCCCCAGCATTTT.

The V gene is TRBV29-1, the J gene TRBJ2-1; D gene ambiguous. CDR3 size: 15 residues. Trimming removed 4 bases at V and 4 bases at J, with 17 bases between. Per the germline V gene, CDR1 is SQVTM and CDR2 is ANQGSEA. Here the CDR3 DNA reads TGCAGCGTTGTTGTGGCGGCCGGGTATTACAATGAGCAGTTCTTC. Amino acids: CSVVVAAGYYNEQFF.

V gene TRBV21-1 combines with J gene TRBJ2-1; the D call in the table, TRBD1, was not verified against the DNA. TRBV21-1 is a documented pseudogene. The CDR3 totals 18 residues. CDR3 coding DNA: TGTGCCAGCAGCAAAGAACCCGGCGGGACAGGGATATACAATGAGCAGTTCTTC. It is translated as CASSKEPGGTGIYNEQFF.

This chain links TRBV6-4 with TRBJ1-5, with D tentatively TRBD1 (5 bases). V lost 3 bases to trimming and J lost 3 bases, with 12 bases between them. The germline V gene encodes CDR1 MRHNA and CDR2 SNTAGT. The CDR3 totals 15 residues. The CDR3, as DNA: TGTGCCAGCAGTGAAGAATGGGGGTTCAATCAGCCCCAGCATTTT. It codes for CASSEEWGFNQPQHF.

The V and J genes are TRBV12-3 or TRBV12-4 and TRBJ2-5; D uncertain. Trimming removed 5 bases at V and 5 bases at J, with 12 bases between. The CDR3 extends over 13 amino acids. DNA of the CDR3: TGTGCCAGCAGTACGAACAGATGGGAGACCCAGTACTTC. Protein product: CASSTNRWETQYF.

This clone was seen just once. The chain is built from TRBV2 and TRBJ1-5; D is unresolved. CDR1 is SNHLY and CDR2 is FYNNEI in the germline V gene. There are 12 residues in the CDR3. The V and J ends lost 5 bases and 5 bases respectively, with 7 bases between them. The CDR3 coding sequence is TGTGCCAGCAGTCTCCTAGATCAGCCCCAGCATTTT. Its translation is CASSLLDQPQHF.

This chain connects TRBV7-9 to TRBJ1-2, with TRBD1 as a possible D gene (6 bases). Germline V gene sequence: CDR1 SEHNR, CDR2 FQNEAQ (reference sequence). This CDR3 has 14 residues. V was shortened by 6 bases and J by 0 bases, with 11 bases between the two germline ends. CDR3 DNA sequence: TGTGCCAGCAGTGCGAACAGGGCTAACTATGGCTACACCTTC. The encoded protein is CASSANRANYGYTF.

The chain is built from TRBV6-2 or TRBV6-3 and TRBJ1-1; D not certain. The germline V gene has CDR1 MNHEY and CDR2 SVGEGT. This CDR3 spans 13 amino acids. V lost 0 bases and J lost 8, with 10 bases in between. CDR3 in amino acids: CASSYSSGLEAFF. In nucleotides, the CDR3 is TGTGCCAGCAGTTACTCGTCGGGATTAGAAGCTTTCTTT.

This clone was seen once. The chain combines TRBV19 with TRBJ1-5; the D is unclear. The germline gives CDR1 LNHDA, CDR2 SQIVND (reference sequence). The CDR3 extends over 13 amino acids. Between the trimmed V and J ends, which lost 4 bases and 4 bases, there was a span of 8 bases. The CDR3 region is CASSSRYNQPQHF. As DNA, the CDR3 is TGTGCCAGTAGTAGTCGATATAATCAGCCCCAGCATTTT.

The J gene is TRBJ2-7, the V gene TRBV28, with 8 bases lining up with TRBD1. V gave up 2 bases and J gave up 0 bases; unmatched junction bases: 9. CDR3 length: 17 amino acids. CDR1 is MDHEN and CDR2 is SYDVKM in the germline V gene. The DNA of the CDR3 is TGTGCCAGCAGTTTAACAGGGGGGCCACCCAGCTCCTACGAGCAGTACTTC. The encoded protein is CASSLTGGPPSSYEQYF.

The chain combines TRBV2 with TRBJ2-5; D could derive from TRBD1 or TRBD2 (5 bases each). The CDR3 spans 15 residues. Germline V lookup: CDR1 SNHLY, CDR2 FYNNEI. With 3 bases removed from V and 4 bases from J, the gap between germline ends came to 15 bases. In DNA form, the CDR3 reads TGTGCCAGCAGTGATAATGAGGGGCTAAGAGAGACCCAGTACTTC. Amino acid sequence: CASSDNEGLRETQYF.